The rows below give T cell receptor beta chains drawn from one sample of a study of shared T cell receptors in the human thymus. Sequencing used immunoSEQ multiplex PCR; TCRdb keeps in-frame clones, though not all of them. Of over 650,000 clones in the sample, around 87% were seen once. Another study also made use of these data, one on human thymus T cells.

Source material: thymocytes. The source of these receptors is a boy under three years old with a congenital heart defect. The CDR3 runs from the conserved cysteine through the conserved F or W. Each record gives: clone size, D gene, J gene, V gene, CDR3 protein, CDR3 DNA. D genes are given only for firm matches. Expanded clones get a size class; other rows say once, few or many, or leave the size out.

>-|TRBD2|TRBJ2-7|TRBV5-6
CASSPEREGRSEQYF
TGTGCCAGCAGCCCGGAGCGGGAGGGCCGGAGCGAGCAGTACTTC
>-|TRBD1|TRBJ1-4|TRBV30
CAWSGDRDTKNEKLFF
TGTGCCTGGAGTGGGGACAGGGACACCAAAAATGAAAAACTGTTTTTT
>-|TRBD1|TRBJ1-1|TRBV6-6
CASRQGADTEAFF
TGTGCCAGCAGACAGGGGGCAGACACTGAAGCTTTCTTT
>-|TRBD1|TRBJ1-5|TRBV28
CASSLQGQSNQPQHF
TGTGCCAGCAGTTTACAGGGACAGAGCAATCAGCCCCAGCATTTT
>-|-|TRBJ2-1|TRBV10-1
CASSGSSGEQFF
TGCGCCAGCAGTGGGTCCTCCGGTGAGCAGTTCTTC
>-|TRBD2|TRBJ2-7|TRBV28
CASSHPGGFTLEQYF
TGTGCCAGCAGCCATCCCGGGGGGTTCACCCTGGAGCAGTACTTC
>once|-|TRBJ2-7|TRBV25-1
CASRTGTALEQYF
TGTGCCAGCAGAACCGGGACTGCCCTCGAGCAGTACTTC
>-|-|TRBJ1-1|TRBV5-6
CASSLDRLERRPSEAFF
TGTGCCAGCAGCCTTGACAGGTTAGAGAGAAGGCCCAGTGAAGCTTTCTTT
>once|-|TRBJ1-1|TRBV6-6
CASSYGGGRWTEAFF
TGTGCCAGCAGTTATGGGGGGGGCAGGTGGACTGAAGCTTTCTTT
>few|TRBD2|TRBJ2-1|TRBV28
CASSPPPGLAGAPQFF
TGTGCCAGCAGTCCACCCCCGGGACTAGCGGGAGCCCCGCAGTTCTTC
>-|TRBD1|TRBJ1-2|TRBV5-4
CASSRAGQGENGYTF
TGTGCCAGCAGTAGAGCTGGACAGGGGGAAAATGGCTACACCTTC
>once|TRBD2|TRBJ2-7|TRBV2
CASSREGTFHEQYF
TGTGCCAGCAGTCGGGAGGGTACCTTCCACGAGCAGTACTTC
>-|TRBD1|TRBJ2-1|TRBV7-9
CASSLGTGELEEQFF
TGTGCCAGCAGCTTGGGGACAGGGGAGTTAGAAGAGCAGTTCTTC
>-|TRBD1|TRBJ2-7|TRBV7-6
CASSYNQGAPYEQYF
TGTGCCAGCAGCTATAACCAGGGGGCTCCCTACGAGCAGTACTTC
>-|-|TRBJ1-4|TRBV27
CASAGPKKLFF
TGTGCCAGCGCGGGGCCCAAAAAACTGTTTTTT
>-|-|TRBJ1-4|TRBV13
CASSQTQGSSANEKLFF
TGTGCCAGCAGCCAGACACAGGGTTCATCAGCTAATGAAAAACTGTTTTTT
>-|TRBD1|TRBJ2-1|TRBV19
CASSVQGARNEQFF
TGTGCCAGTAGTGTCCAGGGGGCGAGGAATGAGCAGTTCTTC
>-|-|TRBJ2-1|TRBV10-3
CAISEEAYNEQFF
TGTGCCATCAGTGAAGAGGCCTACAATGAGCAGTTCTTC
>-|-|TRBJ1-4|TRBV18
CASSKPGGAVDATNEKLFF
TGTGCCAGCTCGAAACCCGGAGGCGCCGTGGATGCAACTAATGAAAAACTGTTTTTT
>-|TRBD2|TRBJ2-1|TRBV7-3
CASSLYPSGLNNEQFF
TGTGCCAGCAGCTTATACCCTAGCGGGCTAAACAATGAGCAGTTCTTC
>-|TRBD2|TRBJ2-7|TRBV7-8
CASSPRPTPVAGRAYEQYF
TGTGCCAGCAGCCCACGCCCCACCCCGGTAGCGGGAAGGGCCTACGAGCAGTACTTC
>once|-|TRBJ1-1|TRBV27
CASSLVAGANTEAFF
TGTGCCAGCAGTTTGGTGGCGGGGGCGAACACTGAAGCTTTCTTT
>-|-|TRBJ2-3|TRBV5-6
CASSQVAPDTQYF
TGTGCCAGCAGCCAAGTAGCGCCGGATACGCAGTATTTT
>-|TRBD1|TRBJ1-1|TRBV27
CASRTTGGTPEAFF
TGTGCCAGCAGGACTACAGGGGGCACCCCTGAAGCTTTCTTT
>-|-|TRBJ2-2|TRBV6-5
CASSYSGSGAGELFF
TGTGCCAGCAGTTACTCTGGGAGTGGCGCCGGGGAGCTGTTTTTT
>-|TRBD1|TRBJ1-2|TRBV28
CASRRQGCYGYTF
TGTGCCAGCAGGCGACAGGGATGCTATGGCTACACCTTC
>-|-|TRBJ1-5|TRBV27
CASRQTGTKIYSNQPQHF
TGTGCCAGCAGACAAACAGGGACGAAAATCTATAGCAATCAGCCCCAGCATTTT
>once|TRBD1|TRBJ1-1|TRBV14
CASSDRGIEAFF
TGTGCCAGCAGCGACAGGGGTATTGAAGCTTTCTTT
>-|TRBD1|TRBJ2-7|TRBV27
CASSLEAPGQMDEQYF
TGTGCCAGCAGTTTGGAAGCCCCGGGACAGATGGACGAGCAGTACTTC
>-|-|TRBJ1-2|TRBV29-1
CSVENRAYGYTF
TGCAGCGTTGAAAACAGGGCCTATGGCTACACCTTC
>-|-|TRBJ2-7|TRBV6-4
CAVRSGVNEQYF
TGTGCCGTCAGGTCAGGGGTCAACGAGCAGTACTTC
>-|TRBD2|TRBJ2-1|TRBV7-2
CASSLGGTSGGVVNEQFF
TGTGCCAGCAGCTTAGGGGGGACTAGCGGGGGCGTGGTGAATGAGCAGTTCTTC
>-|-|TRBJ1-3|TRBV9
CASSGAGNTIYF
TGTGCCAGCAGCGGAGCTGGAAACACCATATATTTT
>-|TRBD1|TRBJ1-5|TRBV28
CASSHGRGPGLAQHF
TGTGCCAGCAGTCACGGAAGGGGGCCTGGTCTCGCCCAGCATTTT
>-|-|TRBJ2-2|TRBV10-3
CAISEGVPGELFF
TGTGCCATCAGTGAGGGAGTCCCCGGGGAGCTGTTTTTT
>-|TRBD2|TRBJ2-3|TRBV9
CASSVNPQTSGRDGVPDTQYF
TGTGCCAGCAGCGTGAATCCCCAGACTAGCGGGAGGGATGGGGTCCCAGATACGCAGTATTTT
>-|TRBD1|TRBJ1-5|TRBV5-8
CASSLSTTGGPHQPQHF
TGTGCCAGCAGCTTGAGCACGACAGGGGGCCCACATCAGCCCCAGCATTTT